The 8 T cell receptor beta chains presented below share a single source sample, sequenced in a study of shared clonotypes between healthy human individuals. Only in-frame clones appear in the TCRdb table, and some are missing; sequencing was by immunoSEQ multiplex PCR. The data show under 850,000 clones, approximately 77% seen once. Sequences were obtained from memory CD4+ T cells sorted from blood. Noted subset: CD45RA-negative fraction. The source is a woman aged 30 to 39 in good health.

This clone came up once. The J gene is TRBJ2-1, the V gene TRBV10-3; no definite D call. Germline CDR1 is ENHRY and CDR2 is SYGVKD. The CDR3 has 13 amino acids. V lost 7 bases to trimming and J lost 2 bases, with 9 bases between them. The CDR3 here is CAITSPTYNEQFF. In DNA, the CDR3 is TGTGCCATCACTTCCCCCACCTACAATGAGCAGTTCTTC.

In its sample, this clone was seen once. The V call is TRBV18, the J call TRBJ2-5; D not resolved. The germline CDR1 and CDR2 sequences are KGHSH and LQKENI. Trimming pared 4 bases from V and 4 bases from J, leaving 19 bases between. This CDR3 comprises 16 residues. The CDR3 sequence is CASSREVLGNRETQYF. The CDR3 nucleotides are TGTGCCAGCTCACGAGAAGTCCTGGGTAATCGAGAGACCCAGTACTTC.

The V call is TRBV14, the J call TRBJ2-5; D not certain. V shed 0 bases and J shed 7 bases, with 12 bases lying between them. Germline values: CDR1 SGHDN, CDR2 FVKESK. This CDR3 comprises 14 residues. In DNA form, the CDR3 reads TGTGCCAGCAGCCAAGATTGGCAGTCAGGGACCCAGTACTTC. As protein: CASSQDWQSGTQYF.

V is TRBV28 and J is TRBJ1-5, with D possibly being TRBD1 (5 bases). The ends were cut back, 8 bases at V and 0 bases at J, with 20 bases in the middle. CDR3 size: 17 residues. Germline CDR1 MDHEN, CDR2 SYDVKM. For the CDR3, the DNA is TGTGCCAGCGAACAGGAGACGTCCGAAGATAGCAATCAGCCCCAGCATTTT. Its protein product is CASEQETSEDSNQPQHF.

CDR3 sequence: CASSWEGGAGSGANVLTF. CDR3 nucleotides: TGTGCCAGCAGCTGGGAAGGGGGCGCGGGTTCTGGGGCCAACGTCCTGACTTTC. This chain joins TRBV4-2 and TRBJ2-6; 7 bases align to TRBD1. Per germline, CDR1 LGHNA and CDR2 YNFKEQ. The CDR3 has 18 residues. V shed 5 bases, J shed 1 base, and the junction held 11 bases outside the gene matches.

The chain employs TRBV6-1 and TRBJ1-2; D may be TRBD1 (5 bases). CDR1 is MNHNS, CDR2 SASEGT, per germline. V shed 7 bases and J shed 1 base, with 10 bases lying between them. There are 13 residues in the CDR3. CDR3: CASTGGLNYGYTF. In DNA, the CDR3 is TGTGCCAGCACCGGGGGACTTAACTATGGCTACACCTTC.

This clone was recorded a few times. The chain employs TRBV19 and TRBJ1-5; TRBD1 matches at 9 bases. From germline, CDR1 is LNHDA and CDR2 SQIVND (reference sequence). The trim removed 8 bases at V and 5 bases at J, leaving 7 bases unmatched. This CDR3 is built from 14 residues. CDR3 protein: CASRAGTGHQPQHF. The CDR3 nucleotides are TGTGCCAGTCGAGCCGGGACAGGGCATCAGCCCCAGCATTTT.

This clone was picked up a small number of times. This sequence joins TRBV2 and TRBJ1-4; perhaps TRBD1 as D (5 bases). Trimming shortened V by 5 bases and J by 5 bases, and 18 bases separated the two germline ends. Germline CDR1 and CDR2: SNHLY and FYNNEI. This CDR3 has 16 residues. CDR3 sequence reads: CASSSLFDSHNEKLFF. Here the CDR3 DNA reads TGTGCCAGCAGTAGTCTTTTTGACAGCCACAATGAAAAACTGTTTTTT.